One and the same sample provided the 15 T cell receptor beta chains below, sequenced in a study of response to subunit inactivated influenza vaccine. TCRdb re-derived calls from the RT-PCR reads in MiXCR, one entry per CDR3 protein. The sample holds hundreds of thousands of distinct CDR3 sequences; approximately 7.7% are singletons and the top ten take about an eighth. Here the sequenced sample was PBMCs from blood, taken less than 30 months after vaccination. These receptor sequences come from a man aged 50-75 years who received an inactivated influenza vaccine.

The chain links TRBV27 to TRBJ2-7; 11 nucleotides agree with TRBD1. Germline trimming cut 2 bases from V and 4 bases from J; bases unmatched to any gene: 10. CDR1 is MNHEY and CDR2 is SMNVEV in the germline V gene (reference sequence). This CDR3 contains 17 residues. The CDR3 loop is CASSLRGGGQGAYEQYF. CDR3 coding DNA: TGTGCCAGCAGTTTAAGAGGGGGTGGACAGGGGGCATACGAGCAGTACTTC.

J is TRBJ2-1 and V is TRBV5-5; the match to TRBD2 covers 7 bases. The CDR3 sequence is 16 residues long. V trimming: 3 bases; J trimming: 9 bases; junction bases outside the gene matches: 15. Germline CDR1 SGHKS, CDR2 YYEKEE (reference sequence). The CDR3 coding sequence is TGTGCCAGCAGCTCTGGGCTCCTGGGAGGGTGGGGTGAGCAGTTCTTC. It specifies CASSSGLLGGWGEQFF.

The V gene is TRBV3-1, the J gene TRBJ2-1; D gene ambiguous. The germline V and J ends were trimmed by 4 bases and 5 bases, with 15 bases remaining between them. This CDR3 has 15 amino acids. Germline values: CDR1 LGHDT, CDR2 YNNKEL (reference sequence). The CDR3 coding sequence is TGTGCCAGCAGCCCCCCTAGGAACCTCAACAATGAGCAGTTCTTC. Its protein is CASSPPRNLNNEQFF.

This clonotype turned up a few times. The V and J genes are TRBV7-2 and TRBJ2-2, with TRBD1 identical over 9 bases. The CDR3 has 16 residues. Germline CDR1 SGHTA, CDR2 FQGNSA. V dropped 5 bases and J dropped 5; count of bases not matched to a gene: 9. The CDR3 sequence is CASSLGGQGSTGELFF. The CDR3 nucleotides are TGTGCCAGCAGCCTAGGTGGACAGGGGTCTACCGGGGAGCTGTTTTTT.

This clonotype has a handful of counts. This sequence joins TRBV25-1 and TRBJ2-7; TRBD1 is a possible D gene (5 bases). Germline values: CDR1 MGHDK, CDR2 SYGVNS. This CDR3 spans 16 amino acids. The V and J ends lost 4 bases and 4 bases respectively, with 20 bases between them. The CDR3: CASSAYGQGTTYEQYF. The CDR3 bases are TGTGCCAGCAGTGCTTATGGCCAGGGAACCACATACGAGCAGTACTTC.

This clonotype was detected a few times. The chain couples TRBV14 to TRBJ2-2, with D possibly matching TRBD2 (6 bases). This CDR3 is built from 17 residues. Germline V lookup: CDR1 SGHDN, CDR2 FVKESK. The V gene lost 3 bases and the J gene lost 3 bases, with 17 bases spanning the gap. DNA for the CDR3: TGTGCCAGCAGCCAGACTAGGGGTCTTCCGTACACCGGGGAGCTGTTTTTT. This encodes CASSQTRGLPYTGELFF.

In this sample, this clonotype turned up many times. The rearrangement joins TRBV4-3 to TRBJ2-3; the D is unclear. Trimming stripped 4 bases from V and 6 bases from J, with 11 bases between. Germline CDR1 is LGHNA and CDR2 is YSLEER. The CDR3 totals 13 residues. CDR3 protein: CASSPGRRDTQYF. CDR3 nucleotide sequence: TGCGCCAGCAGCCCTGGTAGAAGGGATACGCAGTATTTT.

This clonotype was detected only a few times. CDR3 sequence: CASSLLGTGVHYEQYF. In DNA form, the CDR3 reads TGCGCCAGCAGCTTATTGGGGACAGGGGTACACTACGAGCAGTACTTC. The chain couples TRBV5-1 to TRBJ2-7; 10 nucleotides agree with TRBD1. The CDR3 is made up of 16 amino acids. Unmatched junction bases numbered 8, after V lost 2 bases and J lost 3 bases. From germline, CDR1 is SGHRS and CDR2 YFSETQ.

The V gene is TRBV4-3, the J gene TRBJ1-4; no clear D. This CDR3 has 18 amino acids. From germline, CDR1 is LGHNA and CDR2 YSLEER. V was clipped by 5 bases and J by 0 bases, with 19 bases between them. The CDR3 bases are TGCGCCAGCAGCGATAAAATGAAGCTAAAAGCAACTAATGAAAAACTGTTTTTT. It is translated as CASSDKMKLKATNEKLFF.

This chain uses TRBV20-1 with TRBJ2-1, with 14 bases that match TRBD2. The CDR3 covers 15 residues. Trimming at V came to 5 bases and at J to 2 bases, leaving 2 bases not matched to a gene. Germline V CDR1 and CDR2: DFQATT, SNEGSKA (reference sequence). The CDR3 sequence is CSAGTSGRAYNEQFF. The CDR3 DNA sequence: TGCAGTGCTGGGACTAGCGGGAGAGCCTACAATGAGCAGTTCTTC.

In this sample, this clonotype turned up a few times. The gene calls are TRBV27 and TRBJ2-1; 14 bases align to TRBD2. The V and J ends lost 4 bases and 8 bases, in that order; junction bases with no gene match: 4. The length of the CDR3 is 15 residues. The germline CDR1 and CDR2 sequences are MNHEY and SMNVEV (reference sequence). As DNA, the CDR3 is TGTGCCAGCAGTTCCAGACTAGCGGGGGGGCATGAGCAGTTCTTC. This encodes CASSSRLAGGHEQFF.

The chain has TRBV5-1 and TRBJ2-1; 9 nucleotides match TRBD2. The CDR3 spans 18 residues. V lost 0 bases and J lost 2; bases outside the gene matches: 9. Germline assignment: CDR1 SGHRS and CDR2 YFSETQ. The CDR3 spells CASSLVVGTSSTYNEQFF. The CDR3 region has the DNA TGCGCCAGCAGCTTGGTCGTGGGGACTAGCAGCACCTACAATGAGCAGTTCTTC.

This clonotype occurred a few times. The rearrangement links TRBV12-3 or TRBV12-4 to TRBJ2-3; 11 nucleotides line up with TRBD2. V dropped 4 bases and J dropped 1; count of bases not matched to a gene: 4. The CDR3 is made up of 16 amino acids. The CDR3 nucleotides read TGTGCCAGCAGTTCACTAGCGGGAGTGGGCACAGATACGCAGTATTTT. Amino acids: CASSSLAGVGTDTQYF.

The chain has TRBV11-1 and TRBJ2-7; 13 positions match TRBD2. Germline V gene data show CDR1 as SGHAT and CDR2 as FQDESV (reference sequence). The length of the CDR3 is 18 residues. V dropped 4 bases and J dropped 1; count of bases not matched to a gene: 10. The CDR3 sequence is CASSSKVPGLAGSYEQYF. The CDR3, as DNA: TGTGCCAGCAGCTCAAAAGTCCCGGGACTAGCGGGATCCTACGAGCAGTACTTC.

The sample holds a few counts of this clonotype. V gene TRBV3-1 combines with J gene TRBJ1-2, with D unresolved. CDR3 size: 14 residues. Germline CDR1 reads LGHDT; CDR2 reads YNNKEL (reference sequence). Trimming shortened V by 4 bases and J by 7 bases, and 16 bases separated the two germline ends. DNA of the CDR3: TGTGCCAGCAGCCCGTTCGGGAACCGGGGTGGCTACACCTTC. Its protein product is CASSPFGNRGGYTF. The complete variable domain, with remaining parts taken from reference TRBV3-1 and TRBJ1-2, reads DTAVSQTPKYLVTQMGNDKSIKCEQNLGHDTMYWYKQDSKKFLKIMFSYNNKELIINETVPNRFSPKSPDKAHLNLHINSLELGDSAVYFCASSPFGNRGGYTFGSGTRLTVV.